Shown below are 14 T cell receptor beta chains from a single sample sequenced in a study of T cells in Graves' hyperthyroidism and ophthalmopathy. Amplified TCR beta CDR3 regions came from RNA transcripts. Using the HTBI primer set, a first-round RT-PCR was run on the TCR CDR3. A single record per CDR3 protein comes from TCRdb applying MiXCR to the multiplex PCR reads. The sample includes approximately 600,000 distinct CDR3 sequences, over 12% of them seen just once. The sample consisted of blood. These receptor sequences come from a woman in her thirties or forties with Graves' ophthalmopathy.

This clonotype was observed at least ten times. J is TRBJ2-1 and V is TRBV12-3 or TRBV12-4; D could derive from TRBD1 or TRBD2 (5 bases each). Trimming left V 6 bases short and J 5 bases short, with 23 bases between. The CDR3 length is 17 residues. CDR3: CASSFWGFGGGNNEQFF. The CDR3 coding sequence is TGTGCCAGCAGCTTTTGGGGCTTTGGCGGAGGAAACAATGAGCAGTTCTTC.

This clonotype was counted a single time. This sequence joins TRBV15 and TRBJ2-7; TRBD1 might be the D (6 bases). The CDR3 consists of 14 residues. Trimming shortened V by 6 bases and J by 5 bases, and 17 bases separated the two germline ends. The germline V gene has CDR1 LNHNV and CDR2 YYDKDF (reference sequence). Here the CDR3 reads CATRGGSRGHEQYF. In nucleotides, the CDR3 is TGTGCCACCAGGGGTGGGAGCAGGGGCCACGAGCAGTACTTC.

This clonotype was counted at least ten times. The gene calls are TRBV10-2 and TRBJ2-7; 8 nucleotides match TRBD2. This CDR3 is 13 amino acids long. Germline V CDR1 and CDR2: WSHSY, SAAADI. The trim removed 7 bases at V and 3 bases at J, leaving 5 bases unmatched. This CDR3 reads CASTRTSLYEQYF. The CDR3 region has the DNA TGCGCCAGCACCAGGACTAGCCTCTACGAGCAGTACTTC.

Ten or more counts support this clonotype. The CDR3 spells CASSTGLGGSYEQYF. CDR3 nucleotide sequence: TGTGCCAGCAGCACAGGGTTGGGGGGGTCCTACGAGCAGTACTTC. V and J are TRBV7-2 and TRBJ2-7; possibly TRBD2 for D (7 bases). V gave up 5 bases and J gave up 1 base, with 15 bases separating them. There are 15 residues in the CDR3. In germline, CDR1 is SGHTA, CDR2 FQGNSA.

This clonotype appeared many times. The chain has TRBV28 and TRBJ1-2; D not resolved. The CDR3 contains 12 residues. Germline CDR1 is MDHEN and CDR2 is SYDVKM. Trimming removed 7 bases at V and 4 bases at J, with 10 bases between. The CDR3 bases are TGTGCCAGCATCCGGTCTGGCTATGGCTACACCTTC. This gives the protein CASIRSGYGYTF.

This clonotype was counted ten times or more. The rearrangement uses TRBV11-2 and TRBJ1-1; TRBD1 matches 7 bases. After removal of 7 bases from V and 6 bases from J, the junction contained 8 bases not matched to a gene. The CDR3 runs to 13 residues. Germline values: CDR1 SGHAT, CDR2 FQNNGV. The CDR3 protein is CASTRGGQSEAFF. The CDR3 nucleotides are TGTGCCAGCACCCGGGGGGGACAGTCTGAAGCTTTCTTT.

This clonotype was observed at least ten times. The gene calls are TRBV6-2 or TRBV6-3 and TRBJ2-7; either TRBD1 or TRBD2 may fit D (5 bases each). CDR3 length equals 17 residues. Deletions cut 2 bases from V and 0 bases from J, with 17 bases between. Germline CDR1 and CDR2: MNHEY and SVGEGT. The CDR3 DNA sequence: TGTGCCAGCAGTTACCGGTTAGTAGAGGGACCCTCCTACGAGCAGTACTTC. This translates into CASSYRLVEGPSYEQYF.

The rearrangement joins TRBV20-1 to TRBJ2-7; no firm D call. V lost 3 bases, J lost 3 bases, and 6 bases lay in between. There are 11 residues in the CDR3. Germline CDR1 DFQATT, CDR2 SNEGSKA (reference sequence). CDR3 nucleotides: TGCAGTGCTAGTATGAACTACGAGCAGTACTTC. Translated: CSASMNYEQYF.

This chain joins TRBV7-6 and TRBJ1-6, with TRBD1 as a possible D gene (5 bases). There are 15 residues in the CDR3. The V and J ends lost 4 bases and 5 bases respectively, with 12 bases between them. Germline CDR1 reads SGHVS; CDR2 reads FNYEAQ. This CDR3 is CASSSGSGDNSPLHF. The CDR3 nucleotides are TGTGCCAGCAGCTCAGGGAGTGGGGATAATTCACCCCTCCACTTT.

This clonotype has ten or more counts. This sequence joins TRBV7-9 and TRBJ1-2, with D perhaps matching TRBD1 (5 bases). The CDR3 sequence is 15 residues long. Germline CDR1 is SEHNR and CDR2 is FQNEAQ (reference sequence). Trimming stripped 4 bases from V and 2 bases from J, with 14 bases between. As DNA, the CDR3 is TGTGCCAGCAGCTCCACGGGACGGGCCAACTATGGCTACACCTTC. Its protein is CASSSTGRANYGYTF.

This clonotype was seen many times. The chain links TRBV11-2 to TRBJ2-7; D may match TRBD1 or TRBD2 (5 bases each). The ends were cut back, 5 bases at V and 2 bases at J, with 16 bases in the middle. Germline V gene lookup returns CDR1 SGHAT and CDR2 FQNNGV. This CDR3 contains 15 residues. The CDR3 sequence is CASSPRGQGAYEQYF. Here the CDR3 DNA reads TGTGCCAGCAGCCCGCGTGGGCAGGGAGCCTACGAGCAGTACTTC.

This clonotype was found many times. V usage is TRBV19 and J usage is TRBJ2-7; TRBD1 aligns across 8 bases. The J segment lost 2 bases and the V segment lost 7 bases, leaving 10 bases of the junction unmatched. Germline V CDR1 and CDR2: LNHDA, SQIVND (reference sequence). The length of the CDR3 is 15 residues. Written as DNA, the CDR3 is TGTGCCAGTACCAATCAATGGGGACAGGCCTACGAGCAGTACTTC. This encodes CASTNQWGQAYEQYF. Filled out from reference TRBV19 and TRBJ2-7, the complete variable domain reads DGGITQSPKYLFRKEGQNVTLSCEQNLNHDAMYWYRQDPGQGLRLIYYSQIVNDFQKGDIAEGYSVSREKKESFPLTVTSAQKNPTAFYLCASTNQWGQAYEQYFGPGTRLTVT.

This clonotype was picked up many times. The chain couples TRBV20-1 to TRBJ2-5; D may be TRBD1 or TRBD2 (5 bases each). The CDR3 is 13 residues long. Germline assignment: CDR1 DFQATT and CDR2 SNEGSKA (reference sequence). Trimming left V 6 bases short and J 3 bases short, with 14 bases between. In DNA, the CDR3 is TGCAGTGCCTCCAATGAGGGGAAAGAGACCCAGTACTTC. Translated, it gives CSASNEGKETQYF.

This clonotype came up a few times. The rearrangement links TRBV20-1 to TRBJ1-2, with D perhaps TRBD1 (5 bases). Per germline, CDR1 DFQATT and CDR2 SNEGSKA (reference sequence). The CDR3 has 13 residues. Trimming took off 1 base at V and 3 bases at J, with 9 bases between the two ends. The CDR3 sequence is CSARAGTYYGYTF. CDR3 nucleotide sequence: TGCAGTGCTAGAGCCGGGACGTACTATGGCTACACCTTC.